This is a list of T cell receptor beta chains from one sample in a study of OX40 agonist ivuxolimab in advanced cancers. Using immunoSEQ multiplex PCR, the repertoire was profiled, and TCRdb retains in-frame clones only, with some absent. The table includes about 7,700 clones, 70% to 90% detected once. The sequencing used CD4+ or CD8+ T cells sorted from blood, collected in a trial of the OX40 agonist ivuxolimab. These receptors were taken from an adult with an advanced solid tumor such as melanoma, head and neck, liver or kidney cancer. Each CDR3 is given with its conserved first and last residue. The D gene is left open where the match is weak. Only part of the rows carry a size: once, few, many, or a class if the clone is expanded.

V	D	J	size	CDR3	DNA
TRBV12-5	NA	TRBJ2-1	NA	CASGNIEGNEQFF	TGTGCTAGTGGCAACATTGAGGGGAATGAGCAGTTCTTC
TRBV7-2	TRBD1	TRBJ1-1	NA	CASSGARTGNTEAFF	TGTGCCAGCAGCGGGGCTAGGACAGGGAACACTGAAGCTTTCTTT
TRBV27	NA	TRBJ1-4	once	CASTPAGRLNEKLFF	TGTGCCAGCACACCGGCGGGACGGCTCAATGAAAAACTGTTTTTT
TRBV6-6	NA	TRBJ2-7	NA	CASSPQTPSYEQYF	TGTGCCAGCAGTCCTCAGACCCCTTCTTACGAGCAGTACTTC
TRBV30	NA	TRBJ1-3	NA	CAWSSGNTIYF	TGTGCCTGGTCCTCTGGAAACACCATATATTTT
TRBV19	NA	TRBJ1-5	NA	CASTKSWNQPQHF	TGTGCCAGTACCAAGTCTTGGAATCAGCCCCAGCATTTT
TRBV4-3	TRBD1	TRBJ1-2	NA	CASSPSTGTGNYGYTF	TGCGCCAGCAGCCCCTCAACCGGGACAGGGAACTATGGCTACACCTTC
TRBV5-1	NA	TRBJ1-1	NA	CASSSKGSEDPEAFF	TGCGCCAGCAGCTCCAAGGGCTCCGAGGATCCTGAAGCTTTCTTT
TRBV28	TRBD1	TRBJ1-5	NA	CASSEMGQSNSNQPQHF	TGTGCCAGCAGTGAAATGGGACAGTCAAATAGCAATCAGCCCCAGCATTTT
TRBV9	NA	TRBJ1-6	NA	CASSVEPLGGGYGNSPLHF	TGTGCCAGCAGCGTAGAACCTCTAGGGGGGGGGTACGGCAATTCACCCCTCCACTTT
TRBV7-9	NA	TRBJ1-1	NA	CASRPDNTGNTEAFF	TGTGCCAGCAGACCCGACAATACAGGGAACACTGAAGCTTTCTTT
TRBV7-9	NA	TRBJ2-2	NA	CASSSIGSTGELFF	TGTGCCAGCAGCTCCATAGGGAGCACCGGGGAGCTGTTTTTT
TRBV6-5	TRBD1	TRBJ1-1	NA	CASSYSTDRGAFF	TGTGCCAGCAGTTACTCCACCGACAGGGGTGCTTTCTTT
TRBV7-2	TRBD2	TRBJ2-7	NA	CASSPGTSGTYEQYF	TGTGCCAGCAGCCCGGGGACTAGCGGGACCTACGAGCAGTACTTC
TRBV6-7	TRBD1	TRBJ2-7	NA	CASTTGGFTYEQYF	TGTGCCAGCACGACAGGGGGCTTTACATACGAGCAGTACTTC
TRBV28	TRBD1	TRBJ2-2	NA	CASSFDRVGTGELFF	TGTGCCAGCAGTTTCGACAGGGTAGGGACCGGGGAGCTGTTTTTT
TRBV5-1	NA	TRBJ2-3	few	CASSLSRQFSDTQYF	TGCGCCAGCAGCTTGTCTCGGCAGTTTTCAGATACGCAGTATTTT
TRBV19	TRBD2	TRBJ2-1	NA	CASGGTSGRDEQFF	TGTGCCAGTGGCGGGACTAGCGGGAGGGATGAGCAGTTCTTC
TRBV19	NA	TRBJ1-1	NA	CASRGFKVTEAFF	TGTGCCAGCAGGGGTTTCAAGGTCACTGAAGCTTTCTTT
TRBV19	TRBD2	TRBJ2-3	NA	CASTPSGRPTDTQYF	TGTGCCAGTACCCCTAGCGGGAGACCCACAGATACGCAGTATTTT
TRBV5-1	TRBD2	TRBJ2-5	NA	CASSLRLAGGLETQYF	TGCGCCAGCAGCTTGCGGCTAGCGGGGGGGCTAGAGACCCAGTACTTC
TRBV2	NA	TRBJ2-1	NA	CASSDGVGRAYNEQFF	TGTGCCAGCAGTGATGGGGTGGGAAGGGCCTACAATGAGCAGTTCTTC
TRBV30	NA	TRBJ1-3	NA	CAFRDTSSGNTIYF	TGTGCCTTCCGGGACACCAGCTCTGGAAACACCATATATTTT
TRBV14	TRBD1	TRBJ1-2	NA	CASSQVRSAGGDGYTF	TGTGCCAGCAGCCAAGTGAGGTCGGCAGGGGGCGATGGCTACACCTTC
TRBV28	TRBD1	TRBJ2-7	NA	CASSPTRQGAYEQYF	TGTGCCAGCAGTCCAACCCGACAGGGGGCCTACGAGCAGTACTTC
TRBV18	NA	TRBJ2-7	NA	CASSPAGQNYEQYF	TGTGCCAGCTCACCGGCGGGACAGAACTACGAGCAGTACTTC
TRBV11-2	NA	TRBJ2-5	NA	CASSLDRTETQYF	TGTGCCAGCAGCTTAGATAGGACGGAGACCCAGTACTTC